This T cell receptor beta chain originates from a study of cytomegalovirus exposure and HLA in healthy donors. Findings of the study overall: Highly shared variants forming one cluster were likely a sequencing artifact. The classifier was said to identify cytomegalovirus status with high specificity and sensitivity.

As regards this clone: Its target is not known.

PCR amplification relied on 60 Vbeta primers (plus 13 Jbeta primers). TCRdb's copy holds only in-frame clones and misses some; the assay was immunoSEQ multiplex PCR. This table holds around 130,000 clones, around 80% found once. V lost 4 bases, J lost 4 bases, and 15 bases lay in between. The length of the CDR3 is 15 residues. The germline gives CDR1 SGDLS, CDR2 YYNGEE. Sample: PBMCs. This chain joins TRBV9 and TRBJ1-5, with a tentative D call TRBD1 (5 bases). This receptor was obtained from a woman aged 18-30 years in good health and CMV-seropositive. The CDR3 protein is CASSPRGLRNQPQHF. The CDR3 nucleotides read TGTGCCAGCAGCCCACGGGGACTTAGGAATCAGCCCCAGCATTTT.